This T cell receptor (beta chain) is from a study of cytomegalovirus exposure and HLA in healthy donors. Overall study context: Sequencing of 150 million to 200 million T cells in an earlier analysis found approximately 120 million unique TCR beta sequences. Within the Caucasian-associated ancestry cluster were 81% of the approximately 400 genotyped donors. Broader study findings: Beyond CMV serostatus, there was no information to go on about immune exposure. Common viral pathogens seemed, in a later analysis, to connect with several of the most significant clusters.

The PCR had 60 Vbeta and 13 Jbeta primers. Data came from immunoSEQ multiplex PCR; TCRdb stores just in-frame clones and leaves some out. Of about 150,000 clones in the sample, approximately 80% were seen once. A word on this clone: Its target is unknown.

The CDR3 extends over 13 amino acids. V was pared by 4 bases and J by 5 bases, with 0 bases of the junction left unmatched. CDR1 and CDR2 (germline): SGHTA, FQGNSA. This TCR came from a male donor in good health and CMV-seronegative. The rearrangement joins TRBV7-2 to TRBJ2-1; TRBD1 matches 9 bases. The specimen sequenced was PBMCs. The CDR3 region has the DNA TGTGCCAGCAGCTGGGACAGGGACAATGAGCAGTTCTTC. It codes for CASSWDRDNEQFF.